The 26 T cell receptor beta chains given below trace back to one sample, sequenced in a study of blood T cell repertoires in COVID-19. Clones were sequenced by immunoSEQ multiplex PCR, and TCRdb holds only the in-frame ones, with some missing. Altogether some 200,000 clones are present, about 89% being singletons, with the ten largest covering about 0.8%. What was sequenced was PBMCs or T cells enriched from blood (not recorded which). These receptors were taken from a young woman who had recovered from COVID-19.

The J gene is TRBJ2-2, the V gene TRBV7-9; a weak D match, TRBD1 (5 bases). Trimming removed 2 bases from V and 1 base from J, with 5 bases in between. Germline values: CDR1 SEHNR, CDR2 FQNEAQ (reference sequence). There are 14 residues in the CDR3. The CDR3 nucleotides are TGTGCCAGCAGCTTAACAGGGAACACCGGGGAGCTGTTTTTT. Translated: CASSLTGNTGELFF. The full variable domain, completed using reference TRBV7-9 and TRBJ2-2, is DTGVSQNPRHKITKRGQNVTFRCDPISEHNRLYWYRQTLGQGPEFLTYFQNEAQLEKSRLLSDRFSAERPKGSFSTLEIQRTEQGDSAMYLCASSLTGNTGELFFGEGSRLTVL.

The CDR3 sequence: CASSSAGTPLHF. The CDR3 coding sequence is TGTGCCAGCAGCTCCGCGGGTACCCCCCTCCACTTT. The rearrangement joins TRBV5-4 to TRBJ1-6; D not certain. The CDR3 totals 12 residues. Germline lookup yields CDR1 SGHNT and CDR2 YYREEE (reference sequence). The V end was cut by 3 bases, the J end by 13 bases, with 11 bases between.

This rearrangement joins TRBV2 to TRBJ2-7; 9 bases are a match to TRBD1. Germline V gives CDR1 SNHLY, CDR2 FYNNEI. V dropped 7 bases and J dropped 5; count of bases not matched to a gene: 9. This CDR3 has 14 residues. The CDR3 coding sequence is TGTGCCAGCACTCCCATGGACAGGGGCGACGAGCAGTACTTC. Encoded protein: CASTPMDRGDEQYF. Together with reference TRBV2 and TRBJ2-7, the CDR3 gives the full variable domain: EPEVTQTPSHQVTQMGQEVILRCVPISNHLYFYWYRQILGQKVEFLVSFYNNEISEKSEIFDDQFSVERPDGSNFTLKIRSTKLEDSAMYFCASTPMDRGDEQYFGPGTRLTVT.

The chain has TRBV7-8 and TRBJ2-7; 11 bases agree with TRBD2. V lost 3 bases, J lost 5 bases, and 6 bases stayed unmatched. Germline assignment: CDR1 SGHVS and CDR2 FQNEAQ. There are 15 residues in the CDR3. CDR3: CASSFLTSGSDEQYF. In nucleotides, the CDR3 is TGTGCCAGCAGCTTTCTCACTAGCGGGAGTGACGAGCAGTACTTC.

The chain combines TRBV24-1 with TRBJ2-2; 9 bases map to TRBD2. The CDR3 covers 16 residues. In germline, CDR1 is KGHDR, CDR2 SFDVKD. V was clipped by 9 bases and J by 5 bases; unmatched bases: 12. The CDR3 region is CATAEVAGEATGELFF. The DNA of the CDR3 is TGTGCCACCGCGGAAGTAGCGGGAGAGGCAACCGGGGAGCTGTTTTTT.

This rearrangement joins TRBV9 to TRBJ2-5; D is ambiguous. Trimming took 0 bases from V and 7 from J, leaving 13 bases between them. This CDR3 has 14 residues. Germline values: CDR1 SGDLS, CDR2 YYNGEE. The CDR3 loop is CASSVGTQVATQYF. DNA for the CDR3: TGTGCCAGCAGCGTAGGCACCCAAGTAGCGACCCAGTACTTC.

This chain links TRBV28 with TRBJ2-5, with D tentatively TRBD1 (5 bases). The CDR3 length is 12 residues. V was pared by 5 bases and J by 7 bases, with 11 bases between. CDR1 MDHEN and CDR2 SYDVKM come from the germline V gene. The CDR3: CASSRYQGTQYF. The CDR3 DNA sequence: TGTGCCAGCAGTCGTTATCAGGGGACCCAGTACTTC.

The CDR3 DNA reads TGTGCCAGCAGCTGGGGGACTTATAGCAATCAGCCCCAGCATTTT. Amino acids: CASSWGTYSNQPQHF. The chain links TRBV6-6 to TRBJ1-5, with D possibly matching TRBD1 (5 bases). Trimming removed 6 bases at V and 0 bases at J, with 12 bases between. Germline V CDR1 and CDR2: MNHNY, SVGAGI (reference sequence). The CDR3 consists of 15 residues.

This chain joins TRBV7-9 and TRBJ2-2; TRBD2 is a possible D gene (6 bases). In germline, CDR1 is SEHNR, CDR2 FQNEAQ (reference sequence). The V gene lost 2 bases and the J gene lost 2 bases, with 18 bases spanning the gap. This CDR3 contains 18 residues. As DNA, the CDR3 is TGTGCCAGCAGCTTACCACGACCGGGGGTAATAAACACCGGGGAGCTGTTTTTT. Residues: CASSLPRPGVINTGELFF.

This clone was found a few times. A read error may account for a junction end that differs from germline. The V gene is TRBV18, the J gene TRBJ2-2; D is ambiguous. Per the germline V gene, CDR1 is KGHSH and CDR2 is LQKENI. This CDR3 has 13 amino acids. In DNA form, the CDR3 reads TGTGCCAGCTCACCTTCAGACACCCGGGAGCTGTTTTTT. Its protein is CASSPSDTRELFF.

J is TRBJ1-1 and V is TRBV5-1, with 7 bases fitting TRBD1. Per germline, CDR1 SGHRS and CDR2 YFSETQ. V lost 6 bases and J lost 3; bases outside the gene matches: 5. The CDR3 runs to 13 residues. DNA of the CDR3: TGCGCCAGCACAAGGGGGCTGGACACTGAAGCTTTCTTT. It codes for CASTRGLDTEAFF.

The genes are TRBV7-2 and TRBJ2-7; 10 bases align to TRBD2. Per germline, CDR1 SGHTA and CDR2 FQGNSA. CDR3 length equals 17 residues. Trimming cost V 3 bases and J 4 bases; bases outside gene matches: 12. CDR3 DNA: TGTGCCAGCAGCTTCCTTATAGGACTAGCGGAATCGTACGAGCAGTACTTC. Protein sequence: CASSFLIGLAESYEQYF.

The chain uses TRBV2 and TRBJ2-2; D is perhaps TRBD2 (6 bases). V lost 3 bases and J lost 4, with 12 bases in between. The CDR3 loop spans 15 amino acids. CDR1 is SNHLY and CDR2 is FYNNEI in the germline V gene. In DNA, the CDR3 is TGTGCCAGCAGTGAGGCGGGATTGGGCACCGGGGAGCTGTTTTTT. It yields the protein CASSEAGLGTGELFF.

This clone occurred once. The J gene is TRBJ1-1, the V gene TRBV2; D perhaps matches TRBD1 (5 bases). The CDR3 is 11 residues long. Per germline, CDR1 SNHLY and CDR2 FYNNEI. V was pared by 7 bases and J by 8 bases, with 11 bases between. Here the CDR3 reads CASIVRTEAFF. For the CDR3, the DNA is TGTGCCAGCATCGTCAGGACAGAAGCTTTCTTT.

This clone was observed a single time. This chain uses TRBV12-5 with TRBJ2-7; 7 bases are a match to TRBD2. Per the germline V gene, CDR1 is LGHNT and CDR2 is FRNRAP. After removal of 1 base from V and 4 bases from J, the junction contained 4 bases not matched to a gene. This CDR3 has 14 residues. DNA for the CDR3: TGTGCTAGTGGTTTGGCCTTCGGGGGGTACGAGCAGTACTTC. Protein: CASGLAFGGYEQYF.

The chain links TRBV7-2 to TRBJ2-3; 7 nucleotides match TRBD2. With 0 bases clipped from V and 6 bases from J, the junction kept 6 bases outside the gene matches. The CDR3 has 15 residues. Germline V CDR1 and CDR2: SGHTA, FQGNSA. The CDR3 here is CASSLAGGPFDTQYF. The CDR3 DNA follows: TGTGCCAGCAGCTTAGCGGGAGGGCCATTTGATACGCAGTATTTT.

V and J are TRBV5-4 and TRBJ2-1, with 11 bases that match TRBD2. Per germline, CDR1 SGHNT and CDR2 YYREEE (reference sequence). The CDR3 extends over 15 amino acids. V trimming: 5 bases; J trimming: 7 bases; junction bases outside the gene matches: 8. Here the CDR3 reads CASSKLAGGKNEQFF. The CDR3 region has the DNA TGTGCCAGCAGTAAGTTAGCGGGAGGGAAAAATGAGCAGTTCTTC.

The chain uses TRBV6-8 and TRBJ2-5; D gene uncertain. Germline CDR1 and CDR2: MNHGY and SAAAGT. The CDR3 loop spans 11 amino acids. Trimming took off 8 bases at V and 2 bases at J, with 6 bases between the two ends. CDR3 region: CASGKQETQYF. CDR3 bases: TGTGCCAGCGGCAAGCAAGAGACCCAGTACTTC.

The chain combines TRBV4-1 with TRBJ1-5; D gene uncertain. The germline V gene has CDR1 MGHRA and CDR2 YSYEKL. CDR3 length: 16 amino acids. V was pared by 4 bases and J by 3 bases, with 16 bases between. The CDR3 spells CASSPAEGVNNQPQHF. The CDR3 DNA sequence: TGCGCCAGCAGCCCCGCGGAGGGTGTGAACAATCAGCCCCAGCATTTT.

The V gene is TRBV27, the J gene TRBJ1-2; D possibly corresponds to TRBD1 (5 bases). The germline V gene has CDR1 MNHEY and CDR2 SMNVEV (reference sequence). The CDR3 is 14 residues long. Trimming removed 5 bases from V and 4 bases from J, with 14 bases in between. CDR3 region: CASSPLGGGYGYTF. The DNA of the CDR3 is TGTGCCAGCAGTCCCCTGGGCGGGGGCTATGGCTACACCTTC.

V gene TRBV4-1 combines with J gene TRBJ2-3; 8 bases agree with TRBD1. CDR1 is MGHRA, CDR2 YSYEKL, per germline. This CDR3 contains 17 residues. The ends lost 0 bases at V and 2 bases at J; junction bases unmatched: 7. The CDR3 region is CASSQDPGTGHTDTQYF. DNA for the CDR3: TGCGCCAGCAGCCAAGATCCAGGGACAGGCCACACAGATACGCAGTATTTT.

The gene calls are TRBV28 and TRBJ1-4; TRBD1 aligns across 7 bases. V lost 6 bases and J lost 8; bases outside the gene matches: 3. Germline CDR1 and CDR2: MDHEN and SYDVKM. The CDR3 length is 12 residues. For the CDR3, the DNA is TGTGCCAGCAGGAACAGGGGCGAAAAACTGTTTTTT. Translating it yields CASRNRGEKLFF.

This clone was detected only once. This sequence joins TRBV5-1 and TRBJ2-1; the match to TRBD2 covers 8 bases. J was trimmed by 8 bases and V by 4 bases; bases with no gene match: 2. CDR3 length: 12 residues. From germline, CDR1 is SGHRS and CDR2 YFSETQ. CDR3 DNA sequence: TGCGCCAGCAGCCCGACTAGCGATGAGCAGTTCTTC. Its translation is CASSPTSDEQFF.

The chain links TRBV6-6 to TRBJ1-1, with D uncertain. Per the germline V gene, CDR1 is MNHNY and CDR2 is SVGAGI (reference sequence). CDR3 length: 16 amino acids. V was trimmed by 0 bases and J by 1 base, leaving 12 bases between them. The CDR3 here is CASSYSITVGNTEAFF. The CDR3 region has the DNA TGTGCCAGCAGTTACTCGATTACGGTCGGGAACACTGAAGCTTTCTTT.

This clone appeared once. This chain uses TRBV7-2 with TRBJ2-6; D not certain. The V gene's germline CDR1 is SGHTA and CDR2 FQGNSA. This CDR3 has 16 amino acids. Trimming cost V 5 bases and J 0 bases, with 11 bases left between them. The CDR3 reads CASSRGRVSGANVLTF. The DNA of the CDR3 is TGTGCCAGCAGCAGAGGCAGAGTCTCTGGGGCCAACGTCCTGACTTTC.

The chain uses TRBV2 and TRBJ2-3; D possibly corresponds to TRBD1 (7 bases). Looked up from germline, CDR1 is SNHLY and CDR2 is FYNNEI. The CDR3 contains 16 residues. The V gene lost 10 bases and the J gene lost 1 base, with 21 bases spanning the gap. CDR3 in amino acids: CATTRLGGQGTDTQYF. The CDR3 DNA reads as TGTGCCACCACGAGACTGGGAGGACAGGGCACAGATACGCAGTATTTT.